This TCR beta chain was recorded in a study of molecular identifiers for immune sequencing clone quantification. Using a CD8+CD4-CCR7+CD45RA+ phenotype, naive CD8 T cells were sorted. TCRdb reprocessed the PCR reads via MiXCR and lists one record per CDR3 protein. This table has roughly 630,000 distinct CDR3 sequences, approximately 24% appearing once. The receptor's source is a human donor in good health. Some libraries in this study had Jurkat cell RNA spiked in. Sequencing was done on a sample of naive CD8+ T cells from blood, with Jurkat cell RNA spiked in. Documented subset: FACS-sorted CD8+CD4-CCR7+CD45RA+ naive T cells.

CDR3 protein: CAWSPGDEQYF. The CDR3 nucleotides read TGTGCCTGGAGTCCTGGTGACGAGCAGTACTTC. The rearrangement links TRBV30 to TRBJ2-7; no definite D call. Trimming left V 2 bases short and J 5 bases short, with 7 bases between. The CDR3 covers 11 residues. In germline, CDR1 is GTSNPN, CDR2 SVGIG (reference sequence).